The 29 T cell receptor beta chains in this list originate from one sample, sequenced in a study of shared clonotypes between healthy human individuals. TCRdb's table, derived via immunoSEQ multiplex PCR, lists solely in-frame clones and lacks some. The sample records some 490,000 clones, approximately 80% being singletons. Sample: PBMCs. These receptors were obtained from a woman aged 40 to 49 in good health. Some clones in this sample may be carry-over from other donors' samples.

The chain carries TRBV6-6 and TRBJ2-3; TRBD1 might be the D (6 bases). Trimming took 0 bases from V and 1 from J, leaving 8 bases between them. Germline-derived CDR1 and CDR2 are MNHNY and SVGAGI (reference sequence). This CDR3 spans 15 amino acids. CDR3 sequence (DNA): TGTGCCAGCAGTTACTCGGCAGGGGGCACAGATACGCAGTATTTT. This codes for CASSYSAGGTDTQYF.

This clone was observed a handful of times. For the CDR3, the DNA is TGTGCCAGTAGTGCCTACAGAGGATCTATGGGGCCCCAGCATTTT. Amino acids: CASSAYRGSMGPQHF. The chain is built from TRBV19 and TRBJ1-5; D uncertain. CDR3 length equals 15 residues. V was cut by 5 bases and J by 9 bases, with 20 bases left in between. CDR1 LNHDA and CDR2 SQIVND come from the germline V gene (reference sequence).

In this sample, this clone turned up a few times. This sequence joins TRBV11-2 and TRBJ1-5; D perhaps matches TRBD1 (5 bases). Germline loops: CDR1 SGHAT, CDR2 FQNNGV. Trimming cost V 1 base and J 0 bases, with 10 bases left between them. The CDR3 runs 16 residues. The CDR3 region has the DNA TGTGCCAGCAGCTTAGGTAGGGGACGTAGCAATCAGCCCCAGCATTTT. Protein sequence: CASSLGRGRSNQPQHF.

The J gene is TRBJ2-2, the V gene TRBV9; 7 bases are a match to TRBD1. After removal of 4 bases from V and 3 bases from J, the junction contained 6 bases not matched to a gene. Per the germline V gene, CDR1 is SGDLS and CDR2 is YYNGEE. The CDR3 totals 15 residues. This CDR3 reads CASSNRDSHTGELFF. In DNA, the CDR3 is TGTGCCAGCAGCAACCGGGACAGTCACACCGGGGAGCTGTTTTTT.

The chain carries TRBV6-4 and TRBJ1-1, with 9 positions matching TRBD1. V lost 5 bases and J lost 5; bases outside the gene matches: 3. This CDR3 is built from 13 residues. Per germline, CDR1 MRHNA and CDR2 SNTAGT. The CDR3 reads CASSLDRGTEAFF. Here the CDR3 DNA reads TGTGCCAGCAGTCTGGACAGGGGAACTGAAGCTTTCTTT.

V gene TRBV6-6 combines with J gene TRBJ2-3; maybe TRBD2 (5 bases). Between the trimmed V and J ends, which lost 6 bases and 9 bases, there was a span of 16 bases. The CDR3 loop spans 13 amino acids. Germline lookup yields CDR1 MNHNY and CDR2 SVGAGI (reference sequence). Here the CDR3 DNA reads TGTGCCAGCAGCCCTAGTTCGAGAGGGACGCAGTATTTT. Translation gives CASSPSSRGTQYF.

The chain carries TRBV6-5 and TRBJ2-7; a possible D gene is TRBD2 (5 bases). This CDR3 is built from 14 residues. The germline gives CDR1 MNHEY, CDR2 SVGAGI. V lost 3 bases and J lost 2, with 11 bases in between. Here the CDR3 reads CASSYEGLPYEQYF. In DNA form, the CDR3 reads TGTGCCAGCAGTTATGAGGGATTGCCCTACGAGCAGTACTTC.

This chain connects TRBV5-1 to TRBJ1-2, with a tentative D call TRBD1 (5 bases). Trimming removed 4 bases at V and 5 bases at J, with 15 bases between. The CDR3 runs to 14 residues. Germline CDR1 and CDR2: SGHRS and YFSETQ. The CDR3 DNA reads TGCGCCAGCAGCACTTCAGGGAGGGCATATGGCTACACCTTC. Translation gives CASSTSGRAYGYTF.

This clone was seen many times. This rearrangement joins TRBV4-1 to TRBJ1-2, with 8 bases that match TRBD1. The CDR3 spans 14 residues. Losses at the gene ends were 5 bases for V and 4 bases for J; bases not matched to a gene: 6. Germline CDR1 and CDR2: MGHRA and YSYEKL. CDR3 amino acids: CASSSRTGSYGYTF. For the CDR3, the DNA is TGCGCCAGCAGCTCTCGGACAGGGTCCTATGGCTACACCTTC.

J is TRBJ1-5 and V is TRBV4-2, with 7 positions matching TRBD1. The germline V gene encodes CDR1 LGHNA and CDR2 YNFKEQ. Trimming cost V 4 bases and J 0 bases; bases outside gene matches: 9. The CDR3 consists of 17 residues. CDR3 in DNA: TGTGCCAGCAGCCCGATGGGACAGTCCGATAGCAATCAGCCCCAGCATTTT. It encodes CASSPMGQSDSNQPQHF.

The J gene is TRBJ2-1, the V gene TRBV15; TRBD2 matches at 10 bases. V shed 0 bases, J shed 7 bases, and the junction held 6 bases outside the gene matches. CDR1 is LNHNV, CDR2 YYDKDF, per germline (reference sequence). This CDR3 is built from 16 residues. The CDR3: CATSRDLLAGVNEQFF. CDR3 DNA sequence: TGTGCCACCAGCAGAGATCTTCTAGCGGGAGTGAATGAGCAGTTCTTC.

This clone has just a few counts. The chain couples TRBV6-1 to TRBJ1-4; 10 bases agree with TRBD1. The V and J ends lost 4 bases and 8 bases, in that order; junction bases with no gene match: 4. Per the germline V gene, CDR1 is MNHNS and CDR2 is SASEGT. CDR3 length equals 14 residues. CDR3 sequence reads: CASSGRTGGEKLFF. The CDR3 DNA reads TGTGCCAGCAGTGGTAGGACAGGGGGAGAAAAACTGTTTTTT.

This chain joins TRBV6-5 and TRBJ2-7, with 9 bases identical to TRBD2. J gave up 3 bases and V 2 bases, and 5 bases lay outside the gene matches. The CDR3 is 15 residues long. Germline CDR1 reads MNHEY; CDR2 reads SVGAGI. CDR3 in DNA: TGTGCCAGCAGTTACACCGTGACTAGCGGCTACGAGCAGTACTTC. Its protein product is CASSYTVTSGYEQYF.

The chain carries TRBV28 and TRBJ2-7, with 9 nucleotides matching TRBD2. Germline-derived CDR1 and CDR2 are MDHEN and SYDVKM. The junction had 11 bases not matched to a gene; V was cut back by 6 bases and J by 2 bases. CDR3 length equals 16 residues. CDR3 sequence reads: CASSPPGVAGAYEQYF. The CDR3 DNA reads as TGTGCCAGCAGCCCTCCGGGGGTAGCGGGGGCCTACGAGCAGTACTTC.

This clone was observed at least ten times. The chain couples TRBV4-3 to TRBJ2-2, with a tentative D call TRBD2 (6 bases). Trimming removed 5 bases from V and 3 bases from J, with 16 bases in between. This CDR3 comprises 16 residues. Germline V gene sequence: CDR1 LGHNA, CDR2 YSLEER. The CDR3 bases are TGCGCCAGCAGCGCCCGGGGGACCCCTTACACCGGGGAGCTGTTTTTT. This codes for CASSARGTPYTGELFF.

This chain connects TRBV7-2 to TRBJ1-4; the match to TRBD1 covers 11 bases. The CDR3 contains 16 residues. Germline values: CDR1 SGHTA, CDR2 FQGNSA. V shed 4 bases and J 8 bases; nucleotides not matched to a gene: 9. The CDR3 region is CASSSRGQGAGEKLFF. The CDR3 region has the DNA TGTGCCAGCAGCTCAAGAGGACAGGGGGCTGGGGAAAAACTGTTTTTT.

The CDR3, as DNA: TGTGCCAGCAGTTCCTCTCGGGGGGCGGATGAGCAGTTCTTC. This codes for CASSSSRGADEQFF. V gene TRBV28 combines with J gene TRBJ2-1; the D gene is possibly TRBD2 (7 bases). The ends were cut back, 4 bases at V and 8 bases at J, with 15 bases in the middle. The CDR3 consists of 14 residues. The germline gives CDR1 MDHEN, CDR2 SYDVKM.

This chain uses TRBV2 with TRBJ2-7, with D hard to call. With 8 bases removed from V and 1 base from J, the gap between germline ends came to 9 bases. CDR3 length: 12 amino acids. Germline V gives CDR1 SNHLY, CDR2 FYNNEI. CDR3 in amino acids: CASSAQSYEQYF. CDR3 DNA: TGTGCCAGCTCTGCCCAATCCTACGAGCAGTACTTC. Full variable domain (outside the CDR3, taken from reference TRBV2 and TRBJ2-7): EPEVTQTPSHQVTQMGQEVILRCVPISNHLYFYWYRQILGQKVEFLVSFYNNEISEKSEIFDDQFSVERPDGSNFTLKIRSTKLEDSAMYFCASSAQSYEQYFGPGTRLTVT.

The V gene is TRBV6-1, the J gene TRBJ2-7; 7 bases are a match to TRBD2. CDR1 is MNHNS, CDR2 SASEGT, per germline. J gave up 6 bases and V 2 bases, and 7 bases lay outside the gene matches. The CDR3 spans 14 residues. The CDR3 DNA sequence: TGTGCCAGCAGTGAACTGGGACTAAGGGGCGAGCAGTACTTC. Protein sequence: CASSELGLRGEQYF.

A word on this clone: The sample has other DNA sequences that encode this CDR3 too. The chain carries TRBV18 and TRBJ2-7; no firm D call. The CDR3 has 12 residues. Per the germline V gene, CDR1 is KGHSH and CDR2 is LQKENI. Trimming stripped 6 bases from V and 3 bases from J, with 9 bases between. The CDR3 region is CASSPIGYEQYF. The CDR3 bases are TGTGCCAGCTCCCCAATAGGCTACGAGCAGTACTTC. Together with reference TRBV18 and TRBJ2-7, the CDR3 gives the full variable domain: NAGVMQNPRHLVRRRGQEARLRCSPMKGHSHVYWYRQLPEEGLKFMVYLQKENIIDESGMPKERFSAEFPKEGPSILRIQQVVRGDSAAYFCASSPIGYEQYFGPGTRLTVT.

This clone was seen a single time. V gene TRBV27 combines with J gene TRBJ1-2; 8 nucleotides agree with TRBD1. The CDR3 sequence is 15 residues long. The junction had 6 bases not matched to a gene; V was cut back by 4 bases and J by 2 bases. Germline values: CDR1 MNHEY, CDR2 SMNVEV (reference sequence). CDR3 loop: CASSSPRTGNYGYTF. CDR3 DNA: TGTGCCAGCAGTTCGCCAAGGACAGGGAACTATGGCTACACCTTC.

The rearrangement uses TRBV28 and TRBJ2-5; TRBD1 or TRBD2 may be the D gene (5 bases each). Germline lookup yields CDR1 MDHEN and CDR2 SYDVKM. The CDR3 is 14 residues long. V was clipped by 5 bases and J by 4 bases, with 14 bases between them. The CDR3 here is CASSGTTSGETQYF. In nucleotides, the CDR3 is TGTGCCAGCAGTGGGACGACCTCGGGAGAGACCCAGTACTTC.

V gene TRBV2 combines with J gene TRBJ2-7; D is ambiguous. The CDR3 is made up of 10 amino acids. Trimming cost V 3 bases and J 10 bases, with 7 bases left between them. CDR1 SNHLY and CDR2 FYNNEI come from the germline V gene. CDR3 sequence: CASSDNRQYF. CDR3 coding DNA: TGTGCCAGCAGTGACAATAGACAGTACTTC.

This chain joins TRBV28 and TRBJ1-5, with D unclear. CDR3 length: 15 amino acids. V lost 8 bases and J 3 bases, leaving 17 bases between the germline ends. The germline V gene has CDR1 MDHEN and CDR2 SYDVKM. CDR3 bases: TGTGCCAGCCTCCGGGGAGTGGGATACAATCAGCCCCAGCATTTT. Protein product: CASLRGVGYNQPQHF. Filled out from reference TRBV28 and TRBJ1-5, the complete variable domain reads DVKVTQSSRYLVKRTGEKVFLECVQDMDHENMFWYRQDPGLGLRLIYFSYDVKMKEKGDIPEGYSVSREKKERFSLILESASTNQTSMYLCASLRGVGYNQPQHFGDGTRLSIL.

The V and J genes are TRBV2 and TRBJ2-5, with D maybe TRBD2 (6 bases). The V gene's germline CDR1 is SNHLY and CDR2 FYNNEI. V lost 1 base and J lost 9, with 30 bases in between. The length of the CDR3 is 19 residues. The CDR3 loop is CASSEVARGPGYRPGAQYF. DNA of the CDR3: TGTGCCAGCAGTGAAGTCGCGCGCGGACCGGGATATCGGCCGGGGGCCCAGTACTTC. The full variable domain, with the rest looked up from reference TRBV2 and TRBJ2-5, is EPEVTQTPSHQVTQMGQEVILRCVPISNHLYFYWYRQILGQKVEFLVSFYNNEISEKSEIFDDQFSVERPDGSNFTLKIRSTKLEDSAMYFCASSEVARGPGYRPGAQYFGPGTRLLVL.

The V call is TRBV2, the J call TRBJ1-1, with TRBD1 as a possible D gene (6 bases). V was cut by 6 bases and J by 5 bases, with 13 bases left in between. The CDR3 is made up of 13 amino acids. The germline V gene encodes CDR1 SNHLY and CDR2 FYNNEI. The CDR3 loop is CASRIQGLTEAFF. The CDR3 nucleotides read TGTGCCAGCAGAATACAGGGTTTGACTGAAGCTTTCTTT.

Details on this clone: This is likely an artifact of a read error, given a far larger clone one base away. The rearrangement uses TRBV6-1 and TRBJ2-7; D is perhaps TRBD2 (5 bases). CDR3 length equals 14 residues. Trimming removed 11 bases at V and 5 bases at J, with 22 bases between. Germline-derived CDR1 and CDR2 are MNHNS and SASEGT. CDR3 in DNA: TGTGCCGCCCGGGAATGGGGTGCCCAGAACGAGCAGTACTTC. It encodes CAAREWGAQNEQYF.

V and J are TRBV5-4 and TRBJ1-3; D ambiguous. Looked up from germline, CDR1 is SGHNT and CDR2 is YYREEE (reference sequence). The CDR3 runs 14 residues. V lost 4 bases to trimming and J lost 3 bases, with 11 bases between them. CDR3 DNA sequence: TGTGCCAGCAGCCCTTCGAGTGGTGGAAACACCATATATTTT. The encoded protein is CASSPSSGGNTIYF.

CDR3 sequence: CASSLDRSNEQFF. The CDR3 nucleotides read TGTGCCAGCAGCTTAGATCGATCCAATGAGCAGTTCTTC. The chain uses TRBV11-2 and TRBJ2-1; D gene ambiguous. Trimming stripped 0 bases from V and 6 bases from J, with 6 bases between. Germline CDR1 and CDR2: SGHAT and FQNNGV. The CDR3 runs 13 residues.